One and the same sample provided the 18 T cell receptor beta chains below, sequenced in a study of T cell responses to AZD1222 COVID-19 vaccine. Sequencing used immunoSEQ multiplex PCR; TCRdb keeps in-frame clones, though not all of them. The repertoire holds under 35,000 clones, with approximately 86% as singletons. The starting material was peripheral blood, obtained on day 0 of AZD1222 vaccination. These receptors were taken from an adult in good health.

The chain links TRBV28 to TRBJ2-2, with 7 bases that match TRBD2. In germline, CDR1 is MDHEN, CDR2 SYDVKM. V was pared by 7 bases and J by 0 bases, with 11 bases of the junction left unmatched. This CDR3 is 17 amino acids long. The CDR3 region has the DNA TGTGCCAGCATCCCCTGGGTCAGCGGGGCGAACACCGGGGAGCTGTTTTTT. Amino acids: CASIPWVSGANTGELFF.

This clone has just one count. V usage is TRBV30 and J usage is TRBJ2-2; D may match TRBD1 or TRBD2 (5 bases each). V was cut by 2 bases and J by 0 bases, with 10 bases left in between. Looked up from germline, CDR1 is GTSNPN and CDR2 is SVGIG (reference sequence). This CDR3 has 15 amino acids. The CDR3 DNA sequence: TGTGCCTGGAGTCGGGGCATTGCGAACACCGGGGAGCTGTTTTTT. Translating it yields CAWSRGIANTGELFF.

The chain uses TRBV27 and TRBJ1-5, with D tentatively TRBD1 (5 bases). CDR3 length: 18 amino acids. Germline values: CDR1 MNHEY, CDR2 SMNVEV (reference sequence). With 8 bases removed from V and 2 bases from J, the gap between germline ends came to 25 bases. CDR3 region: CASPSGIGGIGRNQPQHF. As DNA, the CDR3 is TGTGCCAGCCCCTCGGGTATCGGGGGTATAGGGCGCAATCAGCCCCAGCATTTT.

The chain recombines TRBV6-5 with TRBJ2-5, with 7 bases matching TRBD2. In germline, CDR1 is MNHEY, CDR2 SVGAGI. There are 14 residues in the CDR3. J gave up 4 bases and V 5 bases, and 7 bases lay outside the gene matches. The chain's CDR3 is CASSHGPSGETQYF. The CDR3 DNA reads as TGTGCCAGCAGTCACGGGCCTAGCGGAGAGACCCAGTACTTC.

This chain uses TRBV11-1 with TRBJ1-2, with 7 bases fitting TRBD1. The CDR3 is 12 amino acids. Germline CDR1 and CDR2: SGHAT and FQDESV (reference sequence). CDR3 sequence: CASRDRTYGYTF. The CDR3 coding sequence is TGTGCATCCCGGGACAGAACCTATGGCTACACCTTC.

The chain has TRBV2 and TRBJ1-1, with 7 positions matching TRBD1. Trimming took 4 bases from V and 3 from J; bases not matched to a gene: 8. This CDR3 is 15 amino acids long. Germline lookup yields CDR1 SNHLY and CDR2 FYNNEI. In nucleotides, the CDR3 is TGTGCCAGCAGTGCCAGGTCCAGGGGGTACACTGAAGCTTTCTTT. Translated, it gives CASSARSRGYTEAFF.

The chain combines TRBV30 with TRBJ2-6, with a possible D match to TRBD1 (6 bases). CDR3 length: 14 amino acids. Deletions cut 4 bases from V and 4 bases from J, with 11 bases between. Looked up from germline, CDR1 is GTSNPN and CDR2 is SVGIG (reference sequence). CDR3 DNA sequence: TGTGCCTGGACAACAGGGTCGGGGGCCAACGTCCTGACTTTC. Protein product: CAWTTGSGANVLTF. The full variable domain, in which reference TRBV30 and TRBJ2-6 provide the parts outside the CDR3, is SQTIHQWPATLVQPVGSPLSLECTVEGTSNPNLYWYRQAAGRGLQLLFYSVGIGQISSEVPQNLSASRPQDRQFILSSKKLLLSDSGFYLCAWTTGSGANVLTFGAGSRLTVL.

The rearrangement uses TRBV18 and TRBJ2-2, with TRBD2 matching 12 bases. The V gene end was trimmed by 5 bases and the J gene end by 6 bases; junction bases not matched to a gene: 4. The germline V gene encodes CDR1 KGHSH and CDR2 LQKENI. The CDR3 has 15 amino acids. The CDR3 here is CASSSGLAGSGELFF. The CDR3, as DNA: TGTGCCAGCTCATCGGGACTAGCGGGTTCCGGGGAGCTGTTTTTT.

The gene calls are TRBV7-9 and TRBJ2-2, with D tentatively TRBD2 (6 bases). This CDR3 has 15 residues. The V gene lost 6 bases and the J gene lost 0 bases, with 11 bases spanning the gap. The germline V gene has CDR1 SEHNR and CDR2 FQNEAQ (reference sequence). This chain's CDR3 is CASRGRTTNTGELFF. DNA of the CDR3: TGTGCCAGCAGGGGTCGGACTACGAACACCGGGGAGCTGTTTTTT.

This clone was observed once. This chain joins TRBV12-3 or TRBV12-4 and TRBJ1-1; D unclear. The CDR3 consists of 11 residues. V was cut by 6 bases and J by 7 bases, with 9 bases left in between. The CDR3 DNA reads as TGTGCCAGCAGCCGCGACGGTGAAGCTTTCTTT. Residues: CASSRDGEAFF.

The V call is TRBV7-9, the J call TRBJ2-1; 10 bases fit TRBD2. The CDR3 extends over 13 amino acids. Losses at the gene ends were 5 bases for V and 8 bases for J; bases not matched to a gene: 3. Germline V gives CDR1 SEHNR, CDR2 FQNEAQ (reference sequence). The CDR3 here is CASSLGTSDEQFF. CDR3 in DNA: TGTGCCAGCAGCCTCGGGACTAGCGATGAGCAGTTCTTC. Using reference TRBV7-9 and TRBJ2-1 for the parts outside the CDR3, the full variable domain is DTGVSQNPRHKITKRGQNVTFRCDPISEHNRLYWYRQTLGQGPEFLTYFQNEAQLEKSRLLSDRFSAERPKGSFSTLEIQRTEQGDSAMYLCASSLGTSDEQFFGPGTRLTVL.

The chain couples TRBV5-6 to TRBJ1-2; the D gene is possibly TRBD1 (5 bases). The CDR3 totals 13 residues. Germline CDR1 is SGHDT and CDR2 is YYEEEE. Trimming removed 4 bases from V and 4 bases from J, with 11 bases in between. CDR3 loop: CASSETELYGYTF. The CDR3 region has the DNA TGTGCCAGCAGCGAGACAGAACTCTATGGCTACACCTTC.

The CDR3 nucleotides read TGTGCCAGCAGTTCCCCCCCGGGGCAGATTTATAGCAATCAGCCCCAGCATTTT. This codes for CASSSPPGQIYSNQPQHF. This rearrangement joins TRBV28 to TRBJ1-5; TRBD1 might be the D (5 bases). In germline, CDR1 is MDHEN, CDR2 SYDVKM. The CDR3 is 18 amino acids. Trimming took 4 bases from V and 0 from J, leaving 19 bases between them.

The chain joins TRBV2 to TRBJ1-1, with D unclear. Germline values: CDR1 SNHLY, CDR2 FYNNEI. This CDR3 spans 14 amino acids. Trimming removed 1 base at V and 0 bases at J, with 6 bases between. The CDR3 region has the DNA TGTGCCAGCAGTGAAGAGCTGCTGAACACTGAAGCTTTCTTT. Protein: CASSEELLNTEAFF.

This chain uses TRBV27 with TRBJ1-2; D remains unclear. Germline CDR1 is MNHEY and CDR2 is SMNVEV (reference sequence). The CDR3 is 15 residues long. Trimming pared 0 bases from V and 5 bases from J, leaving 13 bases between. CDR3 protein: CASSLSRSHPYGYTF. In DNA, the CDR3 is TGTGCCAGCAGTTTATCAAGGTCCCACCCTTATGGCTACACCTTC.

The rearrangement joins TRBV5-1 to TRBJ1-5; D possibly corresponds to TRBD1 (6 bases). V dropped 3 bases and J dropped 7 bases, with 11 bases sitting between them. The CDR3 is made up of 13 amino acids. The germline gives CDR1 SGHRS, CDR2 YFSETQ. CDR3 sequence: CASSWGADQPQHF. The CDR3 DNA follows: TGCGCCAGCAGCTGGGGGGCAGACCAGCCCCAGCATTTT.

The genes are TRBV15 and TRBJ2-1; maybe TRBD2 (6 bases). Germline V CDR1 and CDR2: LNHNV, YYDKDF (reference sequence). Trimming removed 5 bases from V and 7 bases from J, with 15 bases in between. The CDR3 runs 14 residues. CDR3 sequence: CATSDQRVRNEQFF. The CDR3 DNA sequence: TGTGCCACCAGCGACCAGCGGGTCCGGAATGAGCAGTTCTTC.

The gene calls are TRBV14 and TRBJ1-5; tentative D call: TRBD1 (6 bases). This CDR3 has 18 amino acids. CDR1 is SGHDN and CDR2 is FVKESK in the germline V gene. V was clipped by 1 base and J by 7 bases, with 23 bases between them. The CDR3 region is CASSQVGAGVGEEQPQHF. DNA for the CDR3: TGTGCCAGCAGCCAAGTGGGGGCGGGAGTCGGGGAGGAGCAGCCCCAGCATTTT.